This paragraph covers one TCR beta chain sequence. The antigen remains undetermined. Only in-frame clones appear in the TCRdb table, and some are missing; sequencing was by immunoSEQ multiplex PCR. Seen here are about 140,000 clones, 93% observed once, and the top ten hold around 12%. The data were taken from a study of T cell responses to AZD1222 COVID-19 vaccine. Whole-study results and caveats: Most donors were white British, females outnumbered males, and clonal diversity was possibly underestimated.

The sample here was peripheral blood, taken after recovery from COVID-19. The sequence was obtained from an adult who had recovered from COVID-19.

CDR3 nucleotide sequence: TGTGCCAGCAGCCGACAGGGGGCAGTAAGTGAAAAACTGTTTTTT. This translates into CASSRQGAVSEKLFF. The chain combines TRBV6-6 with TRBJ1-4; 10 bases are a match to TRBD1. The germline gives CDR1 MNHNY, CDR2 SVGAGI (reference sequence). The V and J ends lost 6 bases and 7 bases, in that order; junction bases with no gene match: 8. The CDR3 has 15 residues.